This passage covers 16 T cell receptor beta chains from one sample sequenced in a study of Graves' ophthalmopathy and Graves' hyperthyroidism. Amplification of the TCR beta CDR3 regions used RNA transcripts (as template). The authors performed first-round RT-PCR with HTBI primers and then a second-round multiplex PCR. MiXCR, applied by TCRdb to the multiplex PCR reads, yields one record per CDR3 protein. In the table there are about 390,000 distinct CDR3 sequences, 15% of which are singletons. Sample: peripheral blood. These receptors were taken from a young woman with stable Graves' hyperthyroidism.

The chain combines TRBV5-6 with TRBJ1-5, with no clear D. In germline, CDR1 is SGHDT, CDR2 YYEEEE. Trimming stripped 0 bases from V and 0 bases from J, with 10 bases between. The CDR3 sequence is 16 residues long. The CDR3 loop reads CASSLGPRDSNQPQHF. The DNA of the CDR3 is TGTGCCAGCAGCTTGGGTCCTCGGGATAGCAATCAGCCCCAGCATTTT.

This clonotype was found many times. This rearrangement joins TRBV29-1 to TRBJ2-5; D call uncertain. Germline CDR1 SQVTM, CDR2 ANQGSEA. The V and J ends lost 4 bases and 7 bases respectively, with 13 bases between them. The CDR3 loop spans 12 amino acids. The CDR3 is CSVGALALTQYF. In nucleotides, the CDR3 is TGCAGCGTTGGGGCCCTGGCGTTGACCCAGTACTTC.

This clonotype showed up many times. The rearrangement links TRBV11-3 to TRBJ1-2, with TRBD1 matching over 7 bases. Germline CDR1 and CDR2: SGHNT and YENEEA. This CDR3 region has 16 residues. J was trimmed by 3 bases and V by 4 bases; bases with no gene match: 11. The CDR3 DNA reads as TGTGCCAGCAGCTCACCCGGGAGGGGGCTATACTATGGCTACACCTTC. Its translation is CASSSPGRGLYYGYTF.

This clonotype was picked up many times. The chain combines TRBV15 with TRBJ2-7, with 8 bases lining up with TRBD1. Germline values: CDR1 LNHNV, CDR2 YYDKDF (reference sequence). Trimming cost V 4 bases and J 0 bases; bases outside gene matches: 5. The CDR3 runs 15 residues. CDR3 protein: CATSTDRGSSYEQYF. The CDR3 DNA follows: TGTGCCACCAGCACCGACAGGGGTAGCTCCTACGAGCAGTACTTC.

This clonotype has at least ten counts. The chain recombines TRBV6-1 with TRBJ1-6; D is unresolved. Trimming left V 7 bases short and J 3 bases short, with 7 bases between. Germline-derived CDR1 and CDR2 are MNHNS and SASEGT. This CDR3 has 13 amino acids. This chain's CDR3 is CASKADYNSPLHF. The CDR3 DNA follows: TGTGCCAGCAAGGCAGACTATAATTCACCCCTCCACTTT.

This clonotype was seen only once. It may be a read error: a sequence one base away is much more abundant. Likely a read error: the CDR3 ends without its conserved phenylalanine or tryptophan. The chain recombines TRBV6-2 or TRBV6-3 with TRBJ2-6; D is unclear. Looked up from germline, CDR1 is MNHEY and CDR2 is SVGEGT. V was pared by 4 bases and J by 0 bases, with 10 bases between. This CDR3 spans 16 amino acids. The CDR3: CASSSGFGSGANVLTL. DNA for the CDR3: TGTGCCAGCAGTTCAGGCTTCGGCTCTGGGGCCAACGTCCTGACTCTC.

At least ten counts were recorded for this clonotype. The V call is TRBV20-1, the J call TRBJ2-7; D call uncertain. Germline CDR1 reads DFQATT; CDR2 reads SNEGSKA (reference sequence). The V end was cut by 1 base, the J end by 4 bases, with 14 bases between. This CDR3 has 14 amino acids. The CDR3 here is CSARVWAVVYEQYF. The CDR3 bases are TGCAGTGCTAGAGTTTGGGCAGTCGTTTACGAGCAGTACTTC.

This chain joins TRBV5-1 and TRBJ2-2; D unclear. The germline gives CDR1 SGHRS, CDR2 YFSETQ. The CDR3 has 15 amino acids. The V gene lost 0 bases and the J gene lost 6 bases, with 12 bases spanning the gap. The CDR3 region is CASSLVTRRSGELFF. The CDR3 region has the DNA TGCGCCAGCAGCTTGGTTACTCGACGGTCCGGGGAGCTGTTTTTT.

This clonotype was counted only a few times. A much larger clone differs from this one at a single base, so this may be a read error. V is TRBV12-3 or TRBV12-4 and J is TRBJ2-5; TRBD2 matches at 9 bases. This CDR3 is 13 amino acids long. This CDR3 reads CASSASGVETKYF. DNA for the CDR3: TGTGCCAGCAGTGCTAGCGGGGTGGAGACCAAGTACTTC.

This clonotype was detected ten times or more. This rearrangement joins TRBV27 to TRBJ1-2, with TRBD1 matching 8 bases. The V gene's germline CDR1 is MNHEY and CDR2 SMNVEV (reference sequence). V lost 1 base to trimming and J lost 2 bases; unmatched junction nucleotides: 6. CDR3 length: 16 amino acids. CDR3 region: CASSLFGTGANYGYTF. CDR3 nucleotide sequence: TGTGCCAGCAGTTTATTCGGGACAGGAGCCAACTATGGCTACACCTTC.

This clonotype was picked up many times. The gene calls are TRBV6-2 or TRBV6-3 and TRBJ2-7; tentatively, D is TRBD1 (6 bases). The V gene lost 9 bases and the J gene lost 5 bases, with 17 bases spanning the gap. CDR1 MNHEY and CDR2 SVGEGT come from the germline V gene. The CDR3 spans 13 residues. CDR3 in DNA: TGTGCCAGTTCCCCCACAGGGTCCGACGAGCAGTACTTC. This encodes CASSPTGSDEQYF.

This rearrangement joins TRBV7-9 to TRBJ2-5; D unclear. The ends were cut back, 1 base at V and 7 bases at J, with 10 bases in the middle. The CDR3 runs to 13 residues. Germline V CDR1 and CDR2: SEHNR, FQNEAQ (reference sequence). In nucleotides, the CDR3 is TGTGCCAGCAGCTTAGTTTTATGGGGGACCCAGTACTTC. Amino acid sequence: CASSLVLWGTQYF. Full variable domain (remainder filled in from reference TRBV7-9 and TRBJ2-5): DTGVSQNPRHKITKRGQNVTFRCDPISEHNRLYWYRQTLGQGPEFLTYFQNEAQLEKSRLLSDRFSAERPKGSFSTLEIQRTEQGDSAMYLCASSLVLWGTQYFGPGTRLLVL.

In its sample, this clonotype was seen many times. The chain joins TRBV20-1 to TRBJ1-5; D is unclear. The CDR3 length is 16 residues. V was cut by 6 bases and J by 0 bases, with 18 bases left in between. Germline V lookup: CDR1 DFQATT, CDR2 SNEGSKA (reference sequence). The CDR3, as DNA: TGCAGTGCCAGTCGGACGGCGGGAGGTAGCAATCAGCCCCAGCATTTT. Protein: CSASRTAGGSNQPQHF.

This clonotype was observed many times. The gene calls are TRBV5-1 and TRBJ2-5, with 13 bases matching TRBD2. V lost 0 bases to trimming and J lost 2 bases; unmatched junction nucleotides: 7. The CDR3 extends over 18 amino acids. CDR1 and CDR2 (germline): SGHRS, YFSETQ. The CDR3 DNA follows: TGCGCCAGCAGCTTGGAGGGCCTGACTAGCGGGGGGCAAGAGACCCAGTACTTC. Encoded protein: CASSLEGLTSGGQETQYF.

In its sample, this clonotype was seen a few times. The chain carries TRBV24-1 and TRBJ2-1; D tentatively fits TRBD1 or TRBD2 (6 bases each). V dropped 12 bases and J dropped 3 bases, with 17 bases sitting between them. The CDR3 consists of 14 residues. Germline V gene sequence: CDR1 KGHDR, CDR2 SFDVKD. The CDR3 region is CAVGRDNLYNEQFF. The CDR3 DNA reads TGTGCCGTGGGGCGGGACAACCTCTACAATGAGCAGTTCTTC.

On this clonotype: This may be a read error, as it is one base from a much larger clone. V gene TRBV4-2 combines with J gene TRBJ1-5; D is perhaps TRBD1 (5 bases). Germline values: CDR1 LGHNA, CDR2 YNFKEQ. This CDR3 region has 14 residues. The CDR3 spells CACSQDLGDQPQHF. CDR3 nucleotide sequence: TGTGCCTGCAGCCAAGATTTGGGGGATCAGCCCCAGCATTTT.